This TCR beta chain was recovered during a study of neurological immune-mediated disorders. Study-wide results and limits: Healthy controls had more TCR clonal expansion than multiple sclerosis, which showed the least, whereas HTLV-1-associated myelopathy showed the most.

5'RACE with 10-nucleotide random UMIs produced the cDNA. Whenever a sequencing run was performed, it yielded over 180 million TCR-beta sequences from 15-18 subjects. Via MiXCR, TCRdb re-called the 5' RACE reads, giving one row per CDR3 protein. The sample records about 15,000 distinct CDR3 sequences, 3.5% being singletons. V was clipped by 6 bases and J by 3 bases; unmatched bases: 11. The CDR3 sequence is 16 residues long. Germline CDR1 LGHNT, CDR2 FRNRAP. In this sample, this clonotype turned up many times. Its antigen is still unknown. Sorted libraries drew on 900,000 to 1,000,000 CD4+ or CD8+ T cells.

The sample consisted of CD8+ T cells from blood. This TCR came from a woman aged 40-49 years in good health. The V call is TRBV12-5, the J call TRBJ2-1, with 7 bases that match TRBD2. CDR3 residues: CASGPGEGTYYNEQFF. The CDR3 nucleotides are TGTGCTAGTGGACCCGGGGAGGGGACCTACTACAATGAGCAGTTCTTC.